This T cell receptor (beta chain) was profiled in a study of T cell responses to AZD1222 COVID-19 vaccine. This table comes from immunoSEQ multiplex PCR, and its TCRdb copy is limited to in-frame clones, with some not included. The repertoire has about 120,000 clones, over 75% of them found once; the top ten carry approximately 20%. The sequences come from peripheral blood, collected on day 0 of AZD1222 vaccination. The sequence derives from an adult in good health.

CDR3 amino acids: CASSYDRGNQPQHF. The CDR3 coding sequence is TGTGCCAGCAGCTACGACAGGGGCAATCAGCCCCAGCATTTT. The chain joins TRBV6-5 to TRBJ1-5; 7 bases line up with TRBD1. Germline V gene data show CDR1 as MNHEY and CDR2 as SVGAGI. This CDR3 is 14 amino acids long. Trimming took 6 bases from V and 2 from J; bases not matched to a gene: 4.